One sample yielded the 31 T cell receptor beta chains listed below, sequenced in a study of blood T cell repertoires in COVID-19. Only in-frame clones appear in the TCRdb table, and some are missing; sequencing was by immunoSEQ multiplex PCR. The table lists some 120,000 clones, around 80% of them singletons, with 12% in the top ten. The sample consisted of peripheral blood. These receptors came from a woman aged 60-70 years with acute or convalescent COVID-19.

V and J are TRBV30 and TRBJ1-4; D is possibly TRBD1 (6 bases). V dropped 3 bases and J dropped 4 bases, with 15 bases sitting between them. CDR1 GTSNPN and CDR2 SVGIG come from the germline V gene (reference sequence). This CDR3 has 15 amino acids. In DNA form, the CDR3 reads TGTGCCTGGAGGCACACGGACAGAGATAATGAAAAACTGTTTTTT. This codes for CAWRHTDRDNEKLFF.

The rearrangement joins TRBV27 to TRBJ2-5; D remains unclear. Deletions cut 0 bases from V and 5 bases from J, with 7 bases between. CDR1 and CDR2 (germline): MNHEY, SMNVEV (reference sequence). This CDR3 region has 13 residues. The CDR3 loop reads CASSLSLLETQYF. The CDR3 region has the DNA TGTGCCAGCAGTTTATCCTTACTTGAGACCCAGTACTTC.

The V and J genes are TRBV30 and TRBJ2-1; 7 nucleotides line up with TRBD1. Germline V gene lookup returns CDR1 GTSNPN and CDR2 SVGIG (reference sequence). V lost 3 bases, J lost 3 bases, and 8 bases stayed unmatched. The CDR3 has 15 residues. CDR3 DNA: TGTGCCTGGAGGAGATTTGGGACAGTCTACAATGAGCAGTTCTTC. Translated, it gives CAWRRFGTVYNEQFF. Based on the CDR3 plus reference TRBV30 and TRBJ2-1, the full variable domain is SQTIHQWPATLVQPVGSPLSLECTVEGTSNPNLYWYRQAAGRGLQLLFYSVGIGQISSEVPQNLSASRPQDRQFILSSKKLLLSDSGFYLCAWRRFGTVYNEQFFGPGTRLTVL.

As DNA, the CDR3 is TGTGCCAGCTCTGAGACAGGGAACCAGCCCCAGCATTTT. Its translation: CASSETGNQPQHF. The rearrangement links TRBV18 to TRBJ1-5; 7 bases are a match to TRBD1. The CDR3 has 13 residues. Germline trimming cut 6 bases from V and 7 bases from J; bases unmatched to any gene: 6. Germline V gene data show CDR1 as KGHSH and CDR2 as LQKENI.

The chain uses TRBV30 and TRBJ1-2; TRBD1 aligns across 8 bases. In germline, CDR1 is GTSNPN, CDR2 SVGIG (reference sequence). The V and J ends lost 1 base and 4 bases, in that order; junction bases with no gene match: 2. The CDR3 is 13 amino acids. CDR3 residues: CAWSATGGYGYTF. CDR3 bases: TGTGCCTGGAGTGCAACAGGGGGCTATGGCTACACCTTC.

The chain has TRBV12-5 and TRBJ1-3, with TRBD1 matching over 8 bases. V lost 6 bases, J lost 4 bases, and 8 bases stayed unmatched. This CDR3 contains 15 residues. The germline V gene encodes CDR1 LGHNT and CDR2 FRNRAP. CDR3 nucleotide sequence: TGTGCTAGTGGCTCGCAGGGGGCGCAAGGAAACACCATATATTTT. Its translation: CASGSQGAQGNTIYF.

The genes are TRBV7-2 and TRBJ1-5; D is uncertain. CDR3 length: 15 residues. Trimming removed 3 bases from V and 3 bases from J, with 12 bases in between. Germline V gives CDR1 SGHTA, CDR2 FQGNSA. This CDR3 is CASSFNRGFNQPQHF. Here the CDR3 DNA reads TGTGCCAGCAGCTTTAACCGGGGTTTCAATCAGCCCCAGCATTTT.

The chain is built from TRBV29-1 and TRBJ1-1; D is perhaps TRBD1 (6 bases). The length of the CDR3 is 13 residues. Trimming removed 5 bases from V and 6 bases from J, with 16 bases in between. Per germline, CDR1 SQVTM and CDR2 ANQGSEA. As DNA, the CDR3 is TGCAGCGTTTTCGACAGGAGTGGACCTGAAGCTTTCTTT. As protein: CSVFDRSGPEAFF.

The chain employs TRBV21-1 and TRBJ2-7; TRBD1, the table's D call, was not compared with the DNA. TRBV21-1 is termed a pseudogene. The CDR3 is 16 amino acids. CDR3 coding DNA: TGTGCCAGCAGCTCCCAGGGGGGACGGAGCTCCTACGAGCAGTACGTC. Translation: CASSSQGGRSSYEQYV.

The gene calls are TRBV24-1 and TRBJ1-5; D is uncertain. Germline V gene lookup returns CDR1 KGHDR and CDR2 SFDVKD. The V gene lost 10 bases and the J gene lost 2 bases, with 11 bases spanning the gap. CDR3 length: 13 amino acids. CDR3 nucleotides: TGTGCCACGTCAGGTCCCGGCAATCAGCCCCAGCATTTT. It translates to CATSGPGNQPQHF.

This clone has only a few counts. This chain uses TRBV6-4 with TRBJ1-1, with D tentatively TRBD1 (5 bases). This CDR3 has 13 residues. Trimming left V 4 bases short and J 0 bases short, with 6 bases between. Germline-derived CDR1 and CDR2 are MRHNA and SNTAGT. The CDR3 loop is CASSARVNTEAFF. The CDR3 region has the DNA TGTGCCAGCAGTGCCAGGGTGAACACTGAAGCTTTCTTT.

This chain links TRBV19 with TRBJ2-4; 8 bases match TRBD1. V gave up 4 bases and J gave up 15 bases; unmatched junction bases: 14. Germline CDR1 is LNHDA and CDR2 is SQIVND (reference sequence). The CDR3 has 14 amino acids. For the CDR3, the DNA is TGTGCCAGTAGTAGCGCAGGGGGCGCGGCCTCCCTGTACTTC. This sequence encodes CASSSAGGAASLYF.

In this sample, this clone turned up a few times. The rearrangement uses TRBV5-4 and TRBJ2-2; 8 nucleotides align to TRBD1. The junction had 9 bases not matched to a gene; V was cut back by 4 bases and J by 7 bases. CDR3 length: 15 amino acids. CDR1 is SGHNT, CDR2 YYREEE, per germline (reference sequence). In DNA form, the CDR3 reads TGTGCCAGCAGCGCCGACCAGGGGGCTTTCGGGGAGCTGTTTTTT. Translating gives CASSADQGAFGELFF.

This sequence joins TRBV27 and TRBJ2-7; TRBD1 agrees at 7 bases. Trimming at V came to 4 bases and at J to 0 bases, leaving 6 bases not matched to a gene. The CDR3 runs to 15 residues. Germline V lookup: CDR1 MNHEY, CDR2 SMNVEV (reference sequence). The CDR3 bases are TGTGCCAGCAGTTATCAGGGGGTGGGCTCCTACGAGCAGTACTTC. This sequence encodes CASSYQGVGSYEQYF.

This sequence joins TRBV19 and TRBJ1-5; D is unclear. Per the germline V gene, CDR1 is LNHDA and CDR2 is SQIVND (reference sequence). This CDR3 spans 15 amino acids. V gave up 1 base and J gave up 0 bases, with 7 bases separating them. CDR3 sequence: CASSIGEDSNQPQHF. The CDR3 DNA reads TGTGCCAGTAGTATAGGGGAGGATAGCAATCAGCCCCAGCATTTT.

J is TRBJ2-3 and V is TRBV7-9, with 7 bases lining up with TRBD2. V was pared by 5 bases and J by 4 bases, with 6 bases of the junction left unmatched. The length of the CDR3 is 14 residues. CDR1 is SEHNR, CDR2 FQNEAQ, per germline (reference sequence). The CDR3 loop reads CASSPPGRADTQYF. In DNA, the CDR3 is TGTGCCAGCAGCCCCCCGGGGAGGGCAGATACGCAGTATTTT.

This clone was observed a single time. This chain links TRBV6-2 or TRBV6-3 with TRBJ1-1; D remains ambiguous. The CDR3 contains 15 residues. Germline V gene sequence: CDR1 MNHEY, CDR2 SVGEGT. V was pared by 0 bases and J by 0 bases, with 8 bases between. The CDR3 bases are TGTGCCAGCAGTTACTCTGAGAGCTTGAACACTGAAGCTTTCTTT. Its protein product is CASSYSESLNTEAFF.

The V gene is TRBV5-1, the J gene TRBJ1-2; D perhaps matches TRBD1 (5 bases). V was cut by 4 bases and J by 8 bases, with 21 bases left in between. This CDR3 is built from 15 residues. Per germline, CDR1 SGHRS and CDR2 YFSETQ. Here the CDR3 DNA reads TGCGCCAGCAGCGCGCCCCAACGGGGGACCGGGGGCTACACCTTC. Its translation is CASSAPQRGTGGYTF.

V gene TRBV4-2 combines with J gene TRBJ2-1; possible D gene TRBD2, 6 bases. Deletions cut 4 bases from V and 4 bases from J, with 14 bases between. Germline V lookup: CDR1 LGHNA, CDR2 YNFKEQ. The CDR3 extends over 15 amino acids. In DNA form, the CDR3 reads TGTGCCAGCAGCCCTCGACTAGATCGATACAATGAGCAGTTCTTC. Protein product: CASSPRLDRYNEQFF.

The rearrangement uses TRBV11-2 and TRBJ1-1, with D possibly matching TRBD1 (6 bases). CDR1 SGHAT and CDR2 FQNNGV come from the germline V gene. V gave up 2 bases and J gave up 9 bases, with 13 bases separating them. The CDR3 extends over 13 amino acids. DNA for the CDR3: TGTGCCAGCAGCTTACAACACAGGGTACAAGCTTTCTTT. As protein: CASSLQHRVQAFF.

The rearrangement links TRBV7-9 to TRBJ1-1; the D is unclear. V dropped 1 base and J dropped 6 bases, with 12 bases sitting between them. This CDR3 is built from 14 residues. Germline lookup yields CDR1 SEHNR and CDR2 FQNEAQ (reference sequence). CDR3 sequence reads: CASSLGSGGPEAFF. CDR3 DNA sequence: TGTGCCAGCAGCTTAGGATCGGGAGGCCCTGAAGCTTTCTTT.

The chain carries TRBV24-1 and TRBJ2-3; tentative D call: TRBD1 (5 bases). V was pared by 0 bases and J by 0 bases, with 9 bases between. Germline CDR1 and CDR2: KGHDR and SFDVKD. CDR3 size: 16 residues. The CDR3, as DNA: TGTGCCACCAGTGATTTGGGGCCAGGGAGCACAGATACGCAGTATTTT. Its protein is CATSDLGPGSTDTQYF.

In nucleotides, the CDR3 is TGTGCCAGCAGCTTAGATGCCGGGGGCAATCAGCCCCAGCATTTT. Translated, it gives CASSLDAGGNQPQHF. The V gene is TRBV7-6, the J gene TRBJ1-5; no definite D call. V lost 1 base, J lost 2 bases, and 9 bases lay in between. CDR1 and CDR2 (germline): SGHVS, FNYEAQ. This CDR3 is 15 amino acids long.

The J gene is TRBJ1-4, the V gene TRBV18, with 7 bases lining up with TRBD1. Germline CDR1 KGHSH, CDR2 LQKENI. J was trimmed by 7 bases and V by 2 bases; bases with no gene match: 7. CDR3 length: 15 residues. In DNA form, the CDR3 reads TGTGCCAGCTCACCAATGACAGGGAGTAGTGAAAAACTGTTTTTT. This translates into CASSPMTGSSEKLFF.

The V and J genes are TRBV9 and TRBJ2-2, with D unresolved. The V gene lost 1 base and the J gene lost 7 bases, with 5 bases spanning the gap. This CDR3 spans 12 amino acids. From germline, CDR1 is SGDLS and CDR2 YYNGEE. CDR3 sequence: CASSVSNGELFF. In DNA form, the CDR3 reads TGTGCCAGCAGCGTATCTAACGGGGAGCTGTTTTTT.

This chain uses TRBV9 with TRBJ2-3; a weak D match, TRBD2 (6 bases). CDR3 size: 18 residues. Germline lookup yields CDR1 SGDLS and CDR2 YYNGEE. The V end was cut by 1 base, the J end by 6 bases, with 24 bases between. CDR3 DNA: TGTGCCAGCAGCGTAAATGGGGGGATAGGGCTCGGTACTGATACGCAGTATTTT. This encodes CASSVNGGIGLGTDTQYF.

The gene calls are TRBV5-8 and TRBJ2-5; possibly TRBD1 for D (6 bases). The V and J ends lost 4 bases and 3 bases respectively, with 16 bases between them. The CDR3 totals 15 residues. Germline V CDR1 and CDR2: SGHTS, YDEGEE. This CDR3 reads CASSPFGQGKETQYF. As DNA, the CDR3 is TGTGCCAGCAGCCCCTTTGGGCAGGGGAAAGAGACCCAGTACTTC.

This chain joins TRBV11-2 and TRBJ1-4, with no clear D. The CDR3 has 16 residues. Deletions cut 1 base from V and 6 bases from J, with 15 bases between. Per the germline V gene, CDR1 is SGHAT and CDR2 is FQNNGV. CDR3 nucleotides: TGTGCCAGCAGCTTAGGACAAGCCGCATCATATGAAAAACTGTTTTTT. It yields the protein CASSLGQAASYEKLFF.

This clone appeared once. This chain links TRBV20-1 with TRBJ1-5; tentatively, D is TRBD1 (6 bases). CDR3 length: 14 residues. Looked up from germline, CDR1 is DFQATT and CDR2 is SNEGSKA (reference sequence). V gave up 3 bases and J gave up 3 bases, with 12 bases separating them. Here the CDR3 reads CSASRWGHNQPQHF. The CDR3 DNA is TGCAGTGCTAGTCGGTGGGGACACAATCAGCCCCAGCATTTT.

This CDR3 is CASSLALSGYTEAFF. For the CDR3, the DNA is TGTGCCAGCAGCTTAGCCCTAAGCGGGTACACTGAAGCTTTCTTT. The J gene is TRBJ1-1, the V gene TRBV3-1 (or the pseudogene TRBV3-2); D is undetermined. CDR1 is LGHDT, CDR2 YNNKEL, per germline (reference sequence). V gave up 5 bases and J gave up 3 bases, with 16 bases separating them. This CDR3 is built from 15 residues.

This clone was detected only a few times. V usage is TRBV7-2 and J usage is TRBJ1-5; no definite D call. The CDR3 is 13 residues long. V was shortened by 5 bases and J by 5 bases, with 10 bases between the two germline ends. Germline assignment: CDR1 SGHTA and CDR2 FQGNSA. Here the CDR3 reads CASSTREHQPQHF. The CDR3, as DNA: TGTGCCAGCAGCACCCGTGAGCATCAGCCCCAGCATTTT.